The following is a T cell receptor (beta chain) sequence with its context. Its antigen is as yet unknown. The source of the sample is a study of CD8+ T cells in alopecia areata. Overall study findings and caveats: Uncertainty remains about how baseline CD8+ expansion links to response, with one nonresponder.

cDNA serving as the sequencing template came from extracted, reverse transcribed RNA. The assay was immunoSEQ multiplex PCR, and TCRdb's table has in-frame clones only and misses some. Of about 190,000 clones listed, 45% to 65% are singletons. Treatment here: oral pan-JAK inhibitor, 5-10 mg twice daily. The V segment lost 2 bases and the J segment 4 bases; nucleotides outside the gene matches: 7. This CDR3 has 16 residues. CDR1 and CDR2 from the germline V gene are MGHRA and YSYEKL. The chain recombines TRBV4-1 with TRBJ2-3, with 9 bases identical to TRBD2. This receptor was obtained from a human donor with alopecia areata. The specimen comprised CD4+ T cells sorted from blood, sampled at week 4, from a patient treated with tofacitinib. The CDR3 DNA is TGCGCCAGCAGCCAAATTGCGGGAGGGACGTCAGATACGCAGTATTTT. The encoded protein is CASSQIAGGTSDTQYF.